What follows are 27 T cell receptor beta chains derived from one specimen sequenced in a study of prognosis after radiotherapy for stage I lung cancer. Genomic DNA provided the template from which TCR beta CDR3 was amplified by two-round multiplex PCR. First-round PCR amplification was performed with primers specific to each TRBV and TRBJ gene. Via MiXCR, TCRdb re-called the multiplex PCR reads, giving one row per CDR3 protein. The repertoire holds approximately 31,000 distinct CDR3 sequences, with around 48% as singletons. The starting material was PBMCs, obtained before or after stereotactic body radiation therapy (not recorded which). These receptors all stem from a donor of 50 years or more with non-small cell lung cancer.

This clonotype has ten or more counts. This chain joins TRBV15 and TRBJ1-4, with 9 bases aligning to TRBD1. Per the germline V gene, CDR1 is LNHNV and CDR2 is YYDKDF (reference sequence). V was clipped by 1 base and J by 7 bases; unmatched bases: 4. The CDR3 runs to 15 residues. The CDR3 coding sequence is TGTGCCACCAGCAGAGGGGGGACAGGGCCTGAAAAACTGTTTTTT. Translation: CATSRGGTGPEKLFF.

A note on this clonotype: Its ends do not fully match the called genes, so a read error is possible. The genes are TRBV12-3 or TRBV12-4 and TRBJ2-2, with D perhaps given as TRBD1 or TRBD2 (5 bases each). The CDR3 spans 13 residues. The CDR3 region has the DNA TGTGCCAGCAGGCGAACAGGCACCGGGGATCTGTTTTTT. Translation: CASRRTGTGDLFF.

This clonotype has a count of ten or more. This chain connects TRBV5-1 to TRBJ2-1; the match to TRBD2 covers 14 bases. CDR3 size: 16 residues. Per germline, CDR1 SGHRS and CDR2 YFSETQ. J gave up 9 bases and V 0 bases, and 5 bases lay outside the gene matches. The CDR3 DNA is TGCGCCAGCAGCTTGGCCCCCGGGACTAGCGGGAGTGAGCAGTTCTTC. This gives the protein CASSLAPGTSGSEQFF.

By share of the sample, this clonotype is medium-sized. This chain connects TRBV6-5 to TRBJ2-1; 8 nucleotides agree with TRBD2. Germline CDR1 MNHEY, CDR2 SVGAGI. The CDR3 covers 18 residues. J was trimmed by 4 bases and V by 10 bases; bases with no gene match: 21. The CDR3 DNA follows: TGTGCCACTCGGCTTTTTTTTATCGCGGGAGGTCGGTACAATGAGCAGTTCTTC. Protein sequence: CATRLFFIAGGRYNEQFF.

This clonotype was found many times. The rearrangement uses TRBV5-8 and TRBJ2-1, with TRBD2 as a possible D gene (6 bases). Trimming left V 0 bases short and J 7 bases short, with 14 bases between. The CDR3 is 15 amino acids. Germline V CDR1 and CDR2: SGHTS, YDEGEE. CDR3 sequence: CASSLGDSIRNEQFF. The CDR3 DNA is TGTGCCAGCAGCTTGGGGGACTCCATCAGGAATGAGCAGTTCTTC.

A note on this clonotype: The junction does not match germline at one end; this may be a read error. J is TRBJ2-2 and V is TRBV12-3 or TRBV12-4, with TRBD2 identical over 8 bases. This CDR3 is 14 amino acids long. CDR3 loop: CASSIAGTRSELFF. The CDR3 DNA reads TGTGCCAGCAGTATAGCGGGGACCCGTTCGGAGCTGTTTTTT.

This clonotype showed up many times. V gene TRBV29-1 combines with J gene TRBJ2-2, with 7 bases aligning to TRBD1. The CDR3 loop spans 16 amino acids. V lost 1 base to trimming and J lost 5 bases; unmatched junction nucleotides: 10. Germline V CDR1 and CDR2: SQVTM, ANQGSEA. The CDR3 DNA follows: TGCAGCGTTGAAGGGGGAGAGGGGGCGAGGACCGGGGAGCTGTTTTTT. Its protein product is CSVEGGEGARTGELFF.

With respect to this clonotype: This likely came from a read error, as a far larger clone is one base away. The V call is TRBV6-8, the J call TRBJ2-5; D not certain. Germline CDR1 and CDR2: MNHGY and SAAAGT. CDR3 length: 13 residues. The CDR3 spells CSSTLPPVQTQYF. The CDR3 DNA reads as TGTTCCAGCACCTTACCCCCGGTGCAGACCCAGTACTTC.

By sample fraction, this clonotype is medium-sized. The J gene is TRBJ2-2, the V gene TRBV5-1; TRBD2 matches at 7 bases. Germline V CDR1 and CDR2: SGHRS, YFSETQ. This CDR3 has 16 residues. With V trimmed by 4 bases and J by 3 bases, 9 bases remained unmatched. CDR3 amino acids: CASSLGGMTDTGELFF. The CDR3 DNA reads as TGCGCCAGCAGCCTGGGAGGGATGACGGACACCGGGGAGCTGTTTTTT.

This clonotype was counted ten times or more. The rearrangement uses TRBV6-4 and TRBJ2-3; 10 bases align to TRBD1. CDR1 is MRHNA, CDR2 SNTAGT, per germline. Trimming removed 5 bases from V and 6 bases from J; junction bases left unmatched: 5. CDR3 length: 14 amino acids. CDR3 bases: TGTGCCAGCAGTTGGACAGGGGGAGAGGATACGCAGTATTTT. Translating gives CASSWTGGEDTQYF.

V usage is TRBV27 and J usage is TRBJ2-3; D is undetermined. CDR1 and CDR2 from the germline V gene are MNHEY and SMNVEV (reference sequence). The V gene lost 6 bases and the J gene lost 6 bases, with 16 bases spanning the gap. CDR3 length equals 14 residues. The CDR3 is CASSLIWSQDTQYF. The DNA for the CDR3 is TGTGCCAGCAGCCTCATCTGGAGTCAGGATACGCAGTATTTT.

Only a few counts were recorded for this clonotype. This probably arose from a read error, given a far larger clone one base away. In nucleotides, the CDR3 is TGTGCCAGCAGTTCGGTCCATGAGTCATATCTAAGCGAGCAGTACTTC. Its protein product is CASSSVHESYLSEQYF. The J gene is TRBJ2-7, the V gene TRBV7-2; D call uncertain. The germline CDR1 and CDR2 sequences are SGHTA and FQGNSA. The CDR3 loop spans 16 amino acids. The V end lost 6 bases, the J end lost 6 bases, and 24 bases lay between the germline ends.

This clonotype is medium-sized by share. This chain connects TRBV7-2 to TRBJ2-2; 11 bases are shared with TRBD2. The germline CDR1 and CDR2 sequences are SGHTA and FQGNSA. The CDR3 sequence is 16 residues long. J was trimmed by 5 bases and V by 4 bases; bases with no gene match: 6. The CDR3 sequence: CASSWGASGGTGELFF. CDR3 coding DNA: TGTGCCAGCAGCTGGGGAGCTAGCGGGGGGACCGGGGAGCTGTTTTTT. The whole variable domain, remainder taken from reference TRBV7-2 and TRBJ2-2, is GAGVSQSPSNKVTEKGKDVELRCDPISGHTALYWYRQSLGQGLEFLIYFQGNSAPDKSGLPSDRFSAERTGGSVSTLTIQRTQQEDSAVYLCASSWGASGGTGELFFGEGSRLTVL.

In this sample, this clonotype turned up many times. The rearrangement uses TRBV29-1 and TRBJ2-7, with TRBD1 matching over 8 bases. The CDR3 extends over 13 amino acids. Trimming removed 6 bases from V and 4 bases from J; junction bases left unmatched: 8. Per germline, CDR1 SQVTM and CDR2 ANQGSEA. The CDR3 nucleotides are TGCAGCGTCGGACAGGGAAGTGGGTACGAGCAGTACTTC. Protein: CSVGQGSGYEQYF.

For this clonotype: This likely comes from a read error, as the CDR3 has no conserved phenylalanine or tryptophan at its end. This chain uses TRBV28 with TRBJ1-1; tentatively, D is TRBD1 (6 bases). This CDR3 contains 14 residues. Germline-derived CDR1 and CDR2 are MDHEN and SYDVKM. The V end lost 5 bases, the J end lost 5 bases, and 15 bases lay between the germline ends. CDR3 loop: CASSGGGTKTEAFS. CDR3 bases: TGTGCCAGCAGTGGGGGCGGCACGAAAACTGAAGCTTTCTCT.

This clonotype was seen just once. The rearrangement links TRBV7-6 to TRBJ2-7; 9 bases fit TRBD2. V lost 1 base, J lost 6 bases, and 4 bases stayed unmatched. This CDR3 comprises 14 residues. The germline gives CDR1 SGHVS, CDR2 FNYEAQ. Here the CDR3 reads CASSLGSAGGEQYF. The DNA of the CDR3 is TGTGCCAGCAGCTTAGGCTCAGCGGGAGGCGAGCAGTACTTC.

Ten or more counts support this clonotype. The genes are TRBV5-1 and TRBJ2-5; the match to TRBD2 covers 11 bases. The trim removed 0 bases at V and 7 bases at J, leaving 14 bases unmatched. Looked up from germline, CDR1 is SGHRS and CDR2 is YFSETQ. CDR3 length equals 18 residues. CDR3 in DNA: TGCGCCAGCAGCTTGGGGCCGGTAGCGGGAGGGCCAGACGTGACCCAGTACTTC. Its translation: CASSLGPVAGGPDVTQYF.

This clonotype has at least ten counts. The chain links TRBV4-2 to TRBJ1-1; D is possibly TRBD1 (5 bases). Germline V gives CDR1 LGHNA, CDR2 YNFKEQ. CDR3 length: 12 residues. Trimming pared 0 bases from V and 10 bases from J, leaving 9 bases between. The CDR3 region is CASSQDQGPAFF. For the CDR3, the DNA is TGTGCCAGCAGCCAAGATCAGGGCCCAGCTTTCTTT.

Details on this clonotype: The junction and the germline gene differ at one end; a read error may be behind it. The rearrangement joins TRBV11-3 to TRBJ2-1; 10 positions match TRBD2. This CDR3 is built from 17 residues. Per germline, CDR1 SGHNT and CDR2 YENEEA. Written as DNA, the CDR3 is TGTGCCTGCAGCTCCGTGACACTAGCGGGAACCTACAATGAGCAGTTCTTC. Its protein is CACSSVTLAGTYNEQFF.

This chain uses TRBV11-2 with TRBJ1-1; D may be TRBD1 (5 bases). The V gene's germline CDR1 is SGHAT and CDR2 FQNNGV. V lost 0 bases and J lost 7, with 12 bases in between. The CDR3 is 14 amino acids. Written as DNA, the CDR3 is TGTGCCAGCAGCTTAGACGCGGGGCCTAATGAAGCTTTCTTT. As protein: CASSLDAGPNEAFF. The variable domain in full, with the rest retrieved from reference TRBV11-2 and TRBJ1-1, is EAGVAQSPRYKIIEKRQSVAFWCNPISGHATLYWYQQILGQGPKLLIQFQNNGVVDDSQLPKDRFSAERLKGVDSTLKIQPAKLEDSAVYLCASSLDAGPNEAFFGQGTRLTVV.

This clonotype was detected once. The V and J genes are TRBV7-9 and TRBJ1-2; possibly TRBD1 for D (5 bases). CDR1 and CDR2 (germline): SEHNR, FQNEAQ (reference sequence). The length of the CDR3 is 12 residues. The ends were cut back, 4 bases at V and 4 bases at J, with 7 bases in the middle. The CDR3 loop reads CASSSDSYGYTF. The CDR3 DNA is TGTGCCAGCAGCTCCGACAGCTATGGCTACACCTTC.

This clonotype is deemed medium-sized (0.01 to 0.1%). The chain uses TRBV11-2 and TRBJ2-1, with 7 bases that match TRBD2. V shed 5 bases and J 6 bases; nucleotides not matched to a gene: 7. The CDR3 covers 14 residues. Germline-derived CDR1 and CDR2 are SGHAT and FQNNGV. The CDR3: CASSASSGGNEQFF. CDR3 in DNA: TGTGCCAGCAGCGCATCTAGCGGAGGCAATGAGCAGTTCTTC.

Turning to this clonotype: A far more abundant clone sits one base away, making this likely a read error. The rearrangement links TRBV11-3 to TRBJ2-6, with D uncertain. Germline-derived CDR1 and CDR2 are SGHNT and YENEEA. V dropped 4 bases and J dropped 0 bases, with 16 bases sitting between them. The CDR3 consists of 18 residues. The DNA of the CDR3 is TGTGCCAGCAGCTCCCCTGCCAGGCGGAGCTCTGGGGCCAACGTCCTGACTTTC. Protein product: CASSSPARRSSGANVLTF.

There are many counts of this clonotype. The chain recombines TRBV6-1 with TRBJ1-2; a possible D gene is TRBD1 (6 bases). Trimming removed 6 bases from V and 7 bases from J, with 18 bases in between. The CDR3 has 14 residues. Per germline, CDR1 MNHNS and CDR2 SASEGT. This chain's CDR3 is CASRKNRDSGGYTF. The CDR3 coding sequence is TGTGCCAGCAGGAAGAACAGGGACTCGGGTGGCTACACCTTC.

This clonotype has at least ten counts. V usage is TRBV11-3 and J usage is TRBJ2-1, with 10 bases aligning to TRBD2. The V and J ends lost 7 bases and 5 bases, in that order; junction bases with no gene match: 11. The germline V gene encodes CDR1 SGHNT and CDR2 YENEEA. The CDR3 runs to 16 residues. CDR3 residues: CASTSGSRHQNNEQFF. The CDR3 region has the DNA TGTGCCAGCACTAGCGGGAGCCGACACCAAAACAATGAGCAGTTCTTC.

This clonotype appeared many times. The DNA of the CDR3 is TGTGCCACCAGTGACACGGGACAGGGAGAGACCGGGGAGCTGTTTTTT. Translated: CATSDTGQGETGELFF. The chain carries TRBV24-1 and TRBJ2-2; TRBD1 matches 9 bases. The germline V gene has CDR1 KGHDR and CDR2 SFDVKD. This CDR3 contains 16 residues. V lost 4 bases, J lost 5 bases, and 7 bases stayed unmatched.

This clonotype was detected ten times or more. The chain combines TRBV24-1 with TRBJ2-3; unclear D gene. The germline V gene encodes CDR1 KGHDR and CDR2 SFDVKD. The CDR3 has 14 amino acids. Trimming stripped 3 bases from V and 1 base from J, with 7 bases between. Here the CDR3 DNA reads TGTGCCACCAGTGATCCAACAGGCACAGATACGCAGTATTTT. This gives the protein CATSDPTGTDTQYF.